This T cell receptor (beta chain) was observed in a study of blood T cells in healthy people across ages. Study conclusions and caveats: It was found that TCR beta diversity correlated strongly with the percentage of naive T cells.

The CDR3 is made up of 16 amino acids. CDR1 and CDR2 from the germline V gene are LGHNT and FRNRAP. About this clonotype: Its target is not known. A read error may account for a junction end that differs from germline.

Collection of ten milliliters of peripheral blood was performed for each donor. A J-beta primer mix and a sample-barcoded 5' primer were used in a second PCR of roughly 7 to 12 cycles. The template-switch adaptor was a 5' adaptor with 12 random nucleotides. It tagged each cDNA molecule. Using its own MiXCR run on the 5' RACE reads, TCRdb lists one record per CDR3 protein. The data show 700,000 to 850,000 distinct CDR3 sequences, with 36% seen just once and over 10% held by the top ten. The chain has TRBV12-5 and TRBJ1-1; D ambiguous. The source is a man younger than 35 in good health. The sequenced sample was blood. CDR3: CASGLSDRLTNTEAFF. The CDR3 region has the DNA TGTGCTAGTGGACTATCGGACCGTTTAACGAACACTGAGGCTTTCTTT.